Below are 18 T cell receptor beta chains sequenced from a single sample in a study of tumor-infiltrating lymphocytes in primary liver carcinoma. Reverse transcription of roughly 480 ng total RNA with a constant-region primer produced TCR beta cDNA. For TCR beta, libraries were produced by three nested multiplex PCR rounds using slightly modified ARM-PCR. Use of TRBV1-TRBV30 forward primers with a C-beta reverse primer characterized the first two PCR rounds, which lasted around 10 cycles each. A single record per CDR3 protein comes from TCRdb applying MiXCR to the multiplex PCR reads. There are 70,000 to 95,000 distinct CDR3 sequences in the sample; 55% to 75% occur only once, and roughly a quarter lies in the top ten. Co-extracting RNA and DNA was done with roughly 17-34 mg of unsorted bulk tissue as input. Sequences were obtained from liver tumor tissue from sampling region 4. Subset of the sample: tumor region T4, right-lateral pole. Source of these receptors: a man aged 35-49 years with primary liver carcinoma and hepatitis B virus infection.

Regarding this clonotype: At one of its ends the junction is not consistent with the germline gene, which may arise from a read error. The V gene is TRBV11-2, the J gene TRBJ2-7; D unclear. The CDR3 extends over 14 amino acids. The germline V gene has CDR1 SGHAT and CDR2 FQNNGV. The CDR3 sequence: CASSLTDTAYNQHF. The CDR3 nucleotides read TGTGCCAGCAGCTTAACTGACACTGCCTACAATCAGCACTTC.

This chain joins TRBV11-2 and TRBJ2-1; 11 bases agree with TRBD2. Germline V CDR1 and CDR2: SGHAT, FQNNGV. The CDR3 has 14 amino acids. V was clipped by 5 bases and J by 10 bases; unmatched bases: 7. In DNA form, the CDR3 reads TGTGCCAGCAGCATACTAGCGGGAGATGACGAGCAGTTCTTC. Residues: CASSILAGDDEQFF.

The rearrangement joins TRBV10-3 to TRBJ1-1; D is unresolved. The CDR3 spans 15 residues. The V gene's germline CDR1 is ENHRY and CDR2 SYGVKD. V dropped 3 bases and J dropped 10 bases, with 21 bases sitting between them. The CDR3 reads CAISDTSGGREGAFF. CDR3 DNA: TGTGCCATCAGTGATACCTCGGGCGGACGGGAGGGAGCTTTCTTT.

This chain connects TRBV28 to TRBJ2-1; the match to TRBD1 covers 11 bases. The CDR3 runs to 16 residues. Germline V CDR1 and CDR2: MDHEN, SYDVKM. Trimming took 7 bases from V and 4 from J; bases not matched to a gene: 9. CDR3 region: CASNRAGTGGYNEQFF. The CDR3 DNA reads as TGTGCCAGCAACCGAGCCGGGACAGGGGGGTACAATGAGCAGTTCTTC. Complete variable domain (other parts from reference TRBV28 and TRBJ2-1): DVKVTQSSRYLVKRTGEKVFLECVQDMDHENMFWYRQDPGLGLRLIYFSYDVKMKEKGDIPEGYSVSREKKERFSLILESASTNQTSMYLCASNRAGTGGYNEQFFGPGTRLTVL.

This clonotype was seen more than once but under ten times. This chain links TRBV6-1 with TRBJ2-1; 11 nucleotides line up with TRBD1. In germline, CDR1 is MNHNS, CDR2 SASEGT. V shed 3 bases, J shed 6 bases, and the junction held 4 bases outside the gene matches. This CDR3 is 15 amino acids long. The CDR3 coding sequence is TGTGCCAGCAGTGAGGGGACAGGGGGTCCCAATGAGCAGTTCTTC. It is translated as CASSEGTGGPNEQFF.

As for this clonotype: As the CDR3 is not closed by the conserved phenylalanine or tryptophan, this likely results from a read error. This chain connects TRBV11-2 to TRBJ2-7; D is possibly TRBD2 (5 bases). Germline V gene sequence: CDR1 SGHAT, CDR2 FQNNGV. With 7 bases removed from V and 2 bases from J, the gap between germline ends came to 18 bases. The CDR3 is made up of 15 amino acids. In nucleotides, the CDR3 is TGTGCCAGCAACCTCGGCGGGTCTCTACCCTACGAGCAGTACCTC. Translating gives CASNLGGSLPYEQYL.

Comments on this clonotype: A much larger clone lies a single base off, so this may be a read error. This CDR3 reads CASSVPNYGYIF. CDR3 in DNA: TGTGCCAGCAGCGTTCCTAACTATGGCTACATCTTC. The V gene is TRBV7-9, the J gene TRBJ1-2; D unclear. The CDR3 runs to 12 residues. CDR1 is SEHNR and CDR2 is FQNEAQ in the germline V gene (reference sequence).

This clonotype occurred a few times. The CDR3 does not close with the conserved phenylalanine or tryptophan, likely indicating a read error. This chain connects TRBV11-2 to TRBJ2-3, with D perhaps assigned TRBD1 or TRBD2 (6 bases each). The germline V gene has CDR1 SGHAT and CDR2 FQNNGV. V lost 11 bases and J lost 4, with 19 bases in between. The CDR3 consists of 14 residues. DNA for the CDR3: TGTGCCGGAGGGGCACGGGGGCCTGCAGATACGCAGTATTGT. Translated: CAGGARGPADTQYC.

With regard to this clonotype: An end of the junction differs from the germline gene, which may be a read error. The V and J genes are TRBV7-8 and TRBJ2-1; 16 bases match TRBD2. This CDR3 spans 15 amino acids. Per germline, CDR1 SGHVS and CDR2 FQNEAQ. CDR3 sequence: CASSPGTSGRDGQLF. CDR3 nucleotide sequence: TGTGCCAGCAGCCCCGGGACTAGCGGGAGGGATGGGCAGCTCTTC.

In its sample, this clonotype was seen once. With a much larger clone just one base away, this may be a read error. This rearrangement joins TRBV2 to TRBJ2-2; D is possibly TRBD2 (5 bases). CDR1 and CDR2 (germline): SNHLY, FYNNEI. There are 12 residues in the CDR3. Written as DNA, the CDR3 is TGTACCAGCAGTGGAGGTGGCGGGGAGCTGTTTTTT. This encodes CTSSGGGGELFF.

Of note for this clonotype: A much larger clone sits a single nucleotide away, making a read error possible. V usage is TRBV7-9 and J usage is TRBJ2-5, with TRBD2 identical over 13 bases. The CDR3 runs to 14 residues. The junction had 6 bases not matched to a gene; V was cut back by 7 bases and J by 7 bases. Per the germline V gene, CDR1 is SEHNR and CDR2 is FQNEAQ (reference sequence). The CDR3: CASNSGTSGVTQYF. The CDR3 DNA reads TGTGCCAGCAACTCCGGGACTAGCGGGGTGACCCAGTACTTC.

The chain carries TRBV11-2 and TRBJ1-5; possible D gene TRBD2, 6 bases. The J call may be in error: the DNA end matches TRBJ2-3 better. CDR3 length equals 18 residues. Germline V CDR1 and CDR2: SGHAT, FQNNGV. The CDR3 bases are TGTGCCAGCAGTCTTTCCCGGGACTGGAGGTCTGGCAATCAGCCCCAGTATTTT. The encoded protein is CASSLSRDWRSGNQPQYF.

Concerning this clonotype itself: A much bigger clone sits one base away, suggesting this may be a read error. V is TRBV24-1 and J is TRBJ2-3; D remains ambiguous. There are 15 residues in the CDR3. CDR1 KGHDR and CDR2 SFDVKD come from the germline V gene. The CDR3 sequence is CATSDPRHGTDTLYF. Written as DNA, the CDR3 is TGTGCCACCAGTGATCCCCGCCACGGCACAGATACGCTGTATTTT.

As regards this clonotype: Likely a read error: the CDR3 ends without its conserved phenylalanine or tryptophan. This chain joins TRBV6-5 and TRBJ2-6, with a tentative D call TRBD1 (6 bases). This CDR3 is built from 18 residues. V was cut by 5 bases and J by 2 bases, with 19 bases left in between. Per germline, CDR1 MNHEY and CDR2 SVGAGI. CDR3 residues: CASSLYTGMKAGANVLTS. The CDR3 bases are TGTGCCAGCAGTCTTTATACAGGGATGAAAGCTGGGGCCAACGTCCTGACTTCC.

Note on this clonotype: An end of the junction differs from the germline gene, which may be a read error. The chain joins TRBV7-3 to TRBJ2-7; unclear D gene. Germline CDR1 SGHTA, CDR2 FQGTGA. The CDR3 length is 14 residues. The CDR3 DNA reads as TGTGCCGGCAGCTTAGGGCCCTGTCTAGGAGAGCAGTACTTC. Translation gives CAGSLGPCLGEQYF.

This clonotype was seen once. It is unclear where the CDR3 begins or ends on the DNA, so no DNA is shown, and the CDR3 is as TCRdb lists it. The chain uses TRBV29-1 and TRBJ1-2; TRBD1 is the table's D call, not checked against the DNA. The CDR3 length is 11 residues, termini included. The germline V gene has CDR1 SQVTM and CDR2 ANQGSEA. This CDR3 reads CSVGDTYGCTF.

Details on this clonotype: A read error is likely, as this CDR3 ends without the conserved phenylalanine or tryptophan. The limits of the CDR3 on the DNA are not certain, so only TCRdb's listed CDR3 is given. The chain carries TRBV12-3 or TRBV12-4 and TRBJ2-1; TRBD1 was called by the table and not checked on the DNA. The CDR3 region is 14 residues in length, termini included. The CDR3 loop reads CASSRQEGDNELFL.

The V call is TRBV6-6, the J call TRBJ1-2; 7 bases are shared with TRBD1. CDR3 size: 15 residues. J was trimmed by 6 bases and V by 5 bases; bases with no gene match: 12. Germline assignment: CDR1 MNHNY and CDR2 SVGAGI (reference sequence). As DNA, the CDR3 is TGTGCCAGCAGTCCCGCCCGGAACAGGGGTAATGGCTACACCTTC. This sequence encodes CASSPARNRGNGYTF.